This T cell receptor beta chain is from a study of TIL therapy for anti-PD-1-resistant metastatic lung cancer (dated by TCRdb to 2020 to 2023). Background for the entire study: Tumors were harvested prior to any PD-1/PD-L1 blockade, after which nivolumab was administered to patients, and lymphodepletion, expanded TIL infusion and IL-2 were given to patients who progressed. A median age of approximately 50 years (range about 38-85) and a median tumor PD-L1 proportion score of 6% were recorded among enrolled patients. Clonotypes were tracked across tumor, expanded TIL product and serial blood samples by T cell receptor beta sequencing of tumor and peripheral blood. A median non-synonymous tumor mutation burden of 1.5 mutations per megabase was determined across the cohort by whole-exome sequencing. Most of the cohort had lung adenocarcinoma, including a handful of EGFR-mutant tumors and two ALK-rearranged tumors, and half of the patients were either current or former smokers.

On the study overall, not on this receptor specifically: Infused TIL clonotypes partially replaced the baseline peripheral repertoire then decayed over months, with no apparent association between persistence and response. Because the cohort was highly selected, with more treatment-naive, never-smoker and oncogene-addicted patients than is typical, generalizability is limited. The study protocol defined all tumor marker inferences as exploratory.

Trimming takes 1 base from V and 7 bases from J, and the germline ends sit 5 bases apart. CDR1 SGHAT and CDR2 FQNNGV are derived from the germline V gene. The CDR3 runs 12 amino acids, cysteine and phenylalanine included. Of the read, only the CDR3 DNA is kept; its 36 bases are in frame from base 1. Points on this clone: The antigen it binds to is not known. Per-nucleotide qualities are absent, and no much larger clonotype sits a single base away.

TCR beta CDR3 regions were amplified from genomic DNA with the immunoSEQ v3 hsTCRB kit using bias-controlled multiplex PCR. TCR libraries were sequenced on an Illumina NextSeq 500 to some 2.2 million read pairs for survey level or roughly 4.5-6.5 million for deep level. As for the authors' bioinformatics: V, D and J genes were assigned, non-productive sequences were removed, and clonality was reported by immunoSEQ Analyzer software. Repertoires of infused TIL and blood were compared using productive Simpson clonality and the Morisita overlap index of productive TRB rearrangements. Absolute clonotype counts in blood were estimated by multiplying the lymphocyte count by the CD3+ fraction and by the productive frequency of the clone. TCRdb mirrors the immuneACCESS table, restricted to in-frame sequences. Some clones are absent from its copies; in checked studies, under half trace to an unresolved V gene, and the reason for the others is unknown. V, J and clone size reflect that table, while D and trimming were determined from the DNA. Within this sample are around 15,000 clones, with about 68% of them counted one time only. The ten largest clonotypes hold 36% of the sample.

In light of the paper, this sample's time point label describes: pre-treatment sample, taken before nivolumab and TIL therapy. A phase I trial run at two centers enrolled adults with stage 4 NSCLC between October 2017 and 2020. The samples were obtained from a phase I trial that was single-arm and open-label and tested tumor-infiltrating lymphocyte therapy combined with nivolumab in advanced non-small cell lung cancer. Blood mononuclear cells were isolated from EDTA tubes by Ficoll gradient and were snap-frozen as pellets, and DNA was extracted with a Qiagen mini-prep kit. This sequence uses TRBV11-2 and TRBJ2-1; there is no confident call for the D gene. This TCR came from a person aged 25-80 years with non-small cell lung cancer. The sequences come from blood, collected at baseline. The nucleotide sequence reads TGTGCCAGCAGCTTAGCCGGGAATGAGCAGTTCTTC. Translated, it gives CASSLAGNEQFF.